A selection of T cell receptor beta chains follows, all from one sample in a study of shared clonotypes between healthy human individuals. Using immunoSEQ multiplex PCR, the repertoire was profiled, and TCRdb retains in-frame clones only, with some absent. Seen here are 600,000 to 700,000 clones, around 73% observed once, and the top ten hold 1.5% to 2%. The specimen sequenced was memory CD4+ T cells sorted from blood. The receptors derive from a woman in her thirties in good health. The CDR3 runs from the conserved cysteine through the conserved F or W. Each record gives: V gene, clone size, J gene, D gene, CDR3 protein, CDR3 DNA. D genes are given only for firm matches. Clone size is shown for a subset of rows, as once, few, many or a class of expanded clone.

TRBV6-5	-	TRBJ1-1	-	CASSYSSQGLTEAFF	TGTGCCAGCAGTTACTCGTCACAGGGCCTCACTGAAGCTTTCTTT
TRBV9	-	TRBJ2-1	-	CASSVEDPHNEQFF	TGTGCCAGCAGCGTAGAGGACCCGCACAATGAGCAGTTCTTC
TRBV28	many	TRBJ2-7	-	CASSPARGYEQYF	TGTGCCAGCAGCCCTGCGCGGGGCTACGAGCAGTACTTC
TRBV2	-	TRBJ2-2	TRBD1	CASRETGAGTGELFF	TGTGCCAGCAGAGAGACAGGGGCGGGCACCGGGGAGCTGTTTTTT
TRBV28	-	TRBJ1-1	-	CASSFGSMNTEAFF	TGTGCCAGCAGTTTTGGCAGTATGAACACTGAAGCTTTCTTT
TRBV27	-	TRBJ1-1	-	CASSLMQSLNTEAFF	TGTGCCAGCAGTTTGATGCAGAGTTTGAACACTGAAGCTTTCTTT
TRBV4-2	few	TRBJ2-6	-	CASSQRTLTSGANVLTF	TGTGCCAGCAGCCAGCGGACATTAACCTCTGGGGCCAACGTCCTGACTTTC
TRBV29-1	few	TRBJ1-5	-	CSVEVQGQPQHF	TGCAGCGTTGAAGTCCAGGGTCAGCCCCAGCATTTT
TRBV7-8	-	TRBJ2-2	-	CASSLLSRGANTGELFF	TGTGCCAGCAGCTTATTATCCCGGGGCGCGAACACCGGGGAGCTGTTTTTT
TRBV28	-	TRBJ1-3	-	CASIEGSGNTIYF	TGTGCCAGCATAGAAGGTTCTGGAAACACCATATATTTT
TRBV18	-	TRBJ2-1	TRBD2	CASSSSGYNEQFF	TGTGCCAGCTCATCTAGCGGTTACAATGAGCAGTTCTTC
TRBV7-9	-	TRBJ2-2	-	CASSKRAQDENTGELFF	TGTGCCAGCAGCAAGAGGGCACAAGACGAGAACACCGGGGAGCTGTTTTTT
TRBV19	-	TRBJ1-5	-	CASSIRTPDRSSNQPQHF	TGTGCCAGTAGTATAAGAACCCCGGACAGATCTAGCAATCAGCCCCAGCATTTT
TRBV5-1	-	TRBJ2-1	TRBD2	CASSQKPTSGLTYNEQFF	TGCGCCAGCAGCCAAAAGCCCACTAGCGGACTAACCTACAATGAGCAGTTCTTC
TRBV29-1	-	TRBJ2-7	-	CSVGGGGDEQYF	TGCAGCGTTGGAGGGGGGGGCGACGAGCAGTACTTC
TRBV18	-	TRBJ1-2	TRBD1	CASSPVGTGGSYTF	TGTGCCAGCTCACCAGTTGGGACAGGCGGTTCGTACACCTTC
TRBV19	-	TRBJ2-7	-	CASSIPSGTNYEQYF	TGTGCCAGTAGTATACCATCCGGGACAAACTACGAGCAGTACTTC
TRBV14	-	TRBJ2-5	-	CASSQALGRGQETQYF	TGTGCCAGCAGCCAAGCCCTGGGAAGAGGGCAAGAGACCCAGTACTTC
TRBV19	-	TRBJ2-2	-	CASSYFRQNTGELFF	TGTGCCAGTAGTTACTTCAGACAAAACACCGGGGAGCTGTTTTTT
TRBV5-1	-	TRBJ2-1	TRBD2	CASSSSGSLDEQFF	TGCGCCAGCTCCTCTAGCGGGAGTCTAGATGAGCAGTTCTTC
TRBV25-1	-	TRBJ2-7	TRBD2	CASSELTPRAGGGYEQYF	TGTGCCAGCAGTGAATTAACCCCGCGCGCGGGAGGAGGGTACGAGCAGTACTTC
TRBV7-9	many	TRBJ1-2	TRBD1	CASGTGQGLDYGYTF	TGTGCCAGCGGCACGGGACAGGGGTTAGACTATGGCTACACCTTC
TRBV27	few	TRBJ1-3	-	CASSRRGWEAGNTIYF	TGTGCCAGCAGTCGCCGTGGATGGGAGGCTGGAAACACCATATATTTT
TRBV7-8	-	TRBJ1-4	-	CASSLGTGGKLFF	TGTGCCAGCAGCCTAGGAACAGGAGGAAAACTGTTTTTT
TRBV10-1	-	TRBJ2-3	-	CASSELRLGGTDTQYF	TGCGCCAGCAGTGAGCTGCGTCTAGGGGGCACAGATACGCAGTATTTT
TRBV29-1	-	TRBJ2-7	-	CSVSRVEPYEQYF	TGCAGCGTTTCTCGGGTTGAACCCTACGAGCAGTACTTC
TRBV11-3	-	TRBJ2-3	-	CASSSREGTDTQYF	TGTGCCAGCAGCTCCCGAGAAGGGACAGATACGCAGTATTTT
TRBV1	-	TRBJ2-5	-	CTSSPGLAGGAQETQYF	TGCACCAGCAGCCCGGGACTAGCGGGAGGGGCCCAAGAGACCCAGTACTTC
TRBV4-2	-	TRBJ1-2	-	CASSPKSSQALYGYTF	TGTGCCAGCAGCCCCAAGAGTAGCCAGGCCCTCTATGGCTACACCTTC
TRBV7-8	-	TRBJ2-2	-	CASTRTTVNTGELFF	TGTGCCAGCACCCGAACGACAGTCAACACCGGGGAGCTGTTTTTT
TRBV23-1	-	TRBJ2-1	TRBD1	CASSQSRGRQGHYNEQFF	TGCGCCAGCAGTCAATCTCGAGGACGACAGGGCCACTACAATGAGCAGTTCTTC